These T cell receptor beta chains were read from a single sample in a study of blood T cell repertoires in COVID-19. The assay was immunoSEQ multiplex PCR, and TCRdb's table has in-frame clones only and misses some. The table shows about 140,000 clones, with roughly 84% occurring only once. Sequencing was carried out using PBMCs or T cells enriched from blood (not recorded which). The receptors shown here come from a man between 35 and 55 years old with acute COVID-19. Each CDR3 is given with its conserved first and last residue. The D gene is left open where the match is weak. Expanded clones get a size class; other rows say once, few or many, or leave the size out.

abundance: .; v_gene: TRBV5-1; d_gene: TRBD2; j_gene: TRBJ2-1; CDR3aa: CASSPLHQAGVGSYNEQFF; CDR3nt: TGCGCCAGCAGCCCCCTCCACCAAGCGGGAGTTGGATCCTACAATGAGCAGTTCTTC
abundance: .; v_gene: TRBV11-2; d_gene: TRBD1; j_gene: TRBJ2-7; CDR3aa: CASSFNRDRGVF; CDR3nt: TGTGCCAGCAGCTTTAACCGGGACAGGGGAGTTTTC
abundance: few; v_gene: TRBV28; d_gene: .; j_gene: TRBJ1-4; CDR3aa: CASSRLGEVGEKLFF; CDR3nt: TGTGCCAGCAGTCGTCTAGGGGAGGTCGGGGAAAAACTGTTTTTT
abundance: .; v_gene: TRBV5-1; d_gene: .; j_gene: TRBJ2-1; CDR3aa: CASSLSGFEQFF; CDR3nt: TGCGCCAGCAGCTTATCGGGGTTTGAGCAGTTCTTC
abundance: .; v_gene: TRBV9; d_gene: TRBD1; j_gene: TRBJ1-2; CDR3aa: CASSVEGTGLYGYTF; CDR3nt: TGTGCCAGCAGCGTAGAAGGGACAGGGCTTTATGGCTACACCTTC
abundance: .; v_gene: TRBV7-2; d_gene: TRBD1; j_gene: TRBJ1-6; CDR3aa: CASSSPGQGKSRQWPLHF; CDR3nt: TGTGCCAGCAGCTCACCGGGACAGGGAAAATCCCGGCAGTGGCCCCTCCACTTT
abundance: .; v_gene: TRBV6-2/TRBV6-3; d_gene: .; j_gene: TRBJ1-6; CDR3aa: CASSRGQYSYNSPLHF; CDR3nt: TGTGCCAGCAGCCGCGGACAGTACTCCTATAATTCACCCCTCCACTTT
abundance: few; v_gene: TRBV19; d_gene: TRBD2; j_gene: TRBJ2-1; CDR3aa: CASSLLAGGAYNEQFF; CDR3nt: TGTGCCAGTAGTCTGTTAGCGGGAGGGGCTTACAATGAGCAGTTCTTC
abundance: .; v_gene: TRBV18; d_gene: .; j_gene: TRBJ1-1; CDR3aa: CASSTEYGTEAFF; CDR3nt: TGTGCCAGCTCTACGGAGTATGGCACTGAAGCTTTCTTT
abundance: .; v_gene: TRBV11-2; d_gene: TRBD1; j_gene: TRBJ1-1; CDR3aa: CASSTGTAAFF; CDR3nt: TGTGCCAGCAGCACCGGGACAGCCGCTTTCTTT
abundance: .; v_gene: TRBV11-2; d_gene: TRBD1; j_gene: TRBJ1-2; CDR3aa: CASSSGTAAGLYGYTF; CDR3nt: TGTGCCAGCAGCTCTGGGACAGCGGCGGGCCTCTATGGCTACACCTTC
abundance: .; v_gene: TRBV19; d_gene: TRBD1; j_gene: TRBJ2-3; CDR3aa: CASSGTGRTDTQYF; CDR3nt: TGTGCCAGTAGTGGGACAGGCCGCACAGATACGCAGTATTTT
abundance: .; v_gene: TRBV28; d_gene: .; j_gene: TRBJ2-7; CDR3aa: CASGSEQYF; CDR3nt: TGTGCCAGCGGCAGTGAGCAGTACTTC
abundance: once; v_gene: TRBV5-4; d_gene: TRBD1; j_gene: TRBJ1-2; CDR3aa: CASSSGQGTGYGYTF; CDR3nt: TGTGCCAGCAGCTCGGGACAGGGGACCGGGTATGGCTACACCTTC
abundance: .; v_gene: TRBV24-1; d_gene: .; j_gene: TRBJ1-1; CDR3aa: CATSKEGDTEAFF; CDR3nt: TGTGCCACCAGTAAAGAGGGGGACACTGAAGCTTTCTTT
abundance: once; v_gene: TRBV9; d_gene: TRBD2; j_gene: TRBJ2-2; CDR3aa: CASSVDPSGNTGELFF; CDR3nt: TGTGCCAGCAGCGTAGATCCTAGCGGAAACACCGGGGAGCTGTTTTTT
abundance: .; v_gene: TRBV7-9; d_gene: TRBD2; j_gene: TRBJ2-7; CDR3aa: CASSKIVAGIEQYF; CDR3nt: TGTGCCAGCAGCAAAATTGTAGCGGGGATCGAGCAGTACTTC
abundance: once; v_gene: TRBV18; d_gene: TRBD1; j_gene: TRBJ1-2; CDR3aa: CASSPDRASNYGYTF; CDR3nt: TGTGCCAGCTCACCAGACAGGGCATCTAACTATGGCTACACCTTC
abundance: .; v_gene: TRBV11-2; d_gene: .; j_gene: TRBJ2-1; CDR3aa: CASSLRRVWEQFF; CDR3nt: TGTGCCAGCAGCTTAAGGAGGGTTTGGGAGCAGTTCTTC
abundance: few; v_gene: TRBV7-9; d_gene: .; j_gene: TRBJ2-1; CDR3aa: CASTPREGGGRNEQFF; CDR3nt: TGTGCCAGCACCCCCCGGGAAGGGGGGGGGAGGAATGAGCAGTTCTTC
abundance: .; v_gene: TRBV19; d_gene: .; j_gene: TRBJ1-1; CDR3aa: CASKRGSTEAFF; CDR3nt: TGTGCCAGTAAGCGGGGCAGCACTGAAGCTTTCTTT
abundance: .; v_gene: TRBV5-8; d_gene: TRBD1; j_gene: TRBJ1-6; CDR3aa: CASSDPGTGDNSPLHF; CDR3nt: TGTGCCAGCAGCGATCCCGGGACAGGGGATAATTCACCCCTCCACTTT
abundance: .; v_gene: TRBV4-3; d_gene: TRBD2; j_gene: TRBJ2-3; CDR3aa: CASSFGSGGAEDTQYF; CDR3nt: TGCGCCAGCAGCTTCGGATCCGGGGGGGCTGAAGATACGCAGTATTTT
abundance: .; v_gene: TRBV4-1; d_gene: TRBD2; j_gene: TRBJ2-1; CDR3aa: CASRGTSVHKFF; CDR3nt: TGCGCCAGCAGGGGCACTAGCGTCCATAAGTTCTTC
abundance: .; v_gene: TRBV28; d_gene: TRBD1; j_gene: TRBJ1-2; CDR3aa: CASSSGTGEGVGYTF; CDR3nt: TGTGCCAGCAGCTCCGGGACAGGGGAAGGAGTAGGCTACACCTTC
abundance: few; v_gene: TRBV5-1; d_gene: .; j_gene: TRBJ1-1; CDR3aa: CASRRRQLNTEAFF; CDR3nt: TGCGCCAGCAGACGGAGACAGTTGAACACTGAAGCTTTCTTT
abundance: .; v_gene: TRBV4-2; d_gene: TRBD1; j_gene: TRBJ2-4; CDR3aa: CASSQLRGLGIQYF; CDR3nt: TGTGCCAGCAGCCAACTCAGGGGGTTGGGCATTCAGTACTTC
abundance: .; v_gene: TRBV13; d_gene: .; j_gene: TRBJ2-7; CDR3aa: CASSLSGLPYEQYF; CDR3nt: TGTGCCAGCAGCTTATCAGGACTCCCATACGAGCAGTACTTC
abundance: .; v_gene: TRBV5-1; d_gene: .; j_gene: TRBJ2-7; CDR3aa: CASSPRSDSQEQYF; CDR3nt: TGCGCCAGCAGCCCCCGTTCAGACAGTCAAGAGCAGTACTTC
abundance: .; v_gene: TRBV12-3/TRBV12-4; d_gene: .; j_gene: TRBJ1-2; CDR3aa: CASSLQGRGGYTF; CDR3nt: TGTGCCAGCAGTTTACAGGGGAGAGGTGGCTACACCTTC
abundance: .; v_gene: TRBV5-1; d_gene: TRBD2; j_gene: TRBJ2-3; CDR3aa: CASSTGGRRDTQYF; CDR3nt: TGCGCCAGCAGCACGGGGGGGCGTAGAGATACGCAGTATTTT
abundance: .; v_gene: TRBV19; d_gene: TRBD1; j_gene: TRBJ1-1; CDR3aa: CASSRDRATEAFF; CDR3nt: TGTGCCAGTAGCCGGGACAGGGCCACTGAAGCTTTCTTT
abundance: .; v_gene: TRBV2; d_gene: .; j_gene: TRBJ2-7; CDR3aa: CASTSAGQGGWEQYF; CDR3nt: TGTGCCAGCACATCGGCTGGGCAGGGAGGATGGGAGCAGTACTTC
abundance: .; v_gene: TRBV5-4; d_gene: TRBD1; j_gene: TRBJ2-2; CDR3aa: CASTRGTGRTGELFF; CDR3nt: TGTGCCAGCACTCGGGGGACAGGGAGGACCGGGGAGCTGTTTTTT
abundance: .; v_gene: TRBV29-1; d_gene: .; j_gene: TRBJ2-7; CDR3aa: CSVRSSPSSEQYF; CDR3nt: TGCAGCGTTCGATCTAGCCCCTCCTCCGAGCAGTACTTC
abundance: .; v_gene: TRBV7-9; d_gene: .; j_gene: TRBJ1-1; CDR3aa: CASSLIGFMNTEAFF; CDR3nt: TGTGCCAGCAGCTTAATCGGTTTCATGAACACTGAAGCTTTCTTT
abundance: .; v_gene: TRBV6-7; d_gene: .; j_gene: TRBJ2-1; CDR3aa: CASSYSHRVSNEQFF; CDR3nt: TGTGCCAGCAGTTACTCCCACCGAGTGTCCAATGAGCAGTTCTTC
abundance: .; v_gene: TRBV5-6; d_gene: .; j_gene: TRBJ2-1; CDR3aa: CASSLESGVEYNEQFF; CDR3nt: TGTGCCAGCAGCTTGGAGTCCGGGGTGGAGTACAATGAGCAGTTCTTC
abundance: .; v_gene: TRBV4-1; d_gene: .; j_gene: TRBJ2-5; CDR3aa: CASSPGRGPQETQYF; CDR3nt: TGCGCCAGCAGCCCCGGTCGAGGGCCTCAAGAGACCCAGTACTTC
abundance: .; v_gene: TRBV5-1; d_gene: TRBD1; j_gene: TRBJ2-5; CDR3aa: CASSVRTGGLETQYF; CDR3nt: TGCGCCAGCAGCGTAAGGACAGGGGGCCTGGAGACCCAGTACTTC